One and the same sample provided the 14 T cell receptor beta chains below, sequenced in a study of CD8 T cells in ankylosing spondylitis (dated by TCRdb to the late 2010s). Overall study results and their limits: A TCR beta motif of eight highly homologous amino acid variants appeared characteristic of blood from ankylosing spondylitis patients.

Receptors were amplified or captured by 5' RACE. Sequencing was performed on an Illumina HiSeq 2500. TCRdb handled the public reads itself, with Q25 trimming in fastp and clone calling in MiXCR, and kept productive beta chains. Records with the same CDR3 protein are collapsed into one entry carrying the most frequent genes and DNA. Counted in this sample were some 130,000 distinct CDR3 sequences; 17% of them appeared once. The ten most abundant clones make up roughly a third of the sample. Their recognized antigens are unknown. The specimen sequenced was blood, either unsorted or a sorted T cell fraction (not recorded which). These receptors were taken from a male donor with ankylosing spondylitis.

This clonotype has more than one count but fewer than ten. V and J are TRBV2 and TRBJ2-3, with a possible D match to TRBD2 (6 bases). The CDR3 totals 14 residues. Trimming shortened V by 9 bases and J by 6 bases, and 19 bases separated the two germline ends. CDR1 SNHLY and CDR2 FYNNEI come from the germline V gene. The CDR3 spells CASLPGGEADTQYF. The CDR3 bases are TGTGCCAGTTTACCCGGAGGGGAGGCCGATACGCAGTATTTT.

Only a few counts were recorded for this clonotype. V is TRBV14 and J is TRBJ2-2; 11 bases align to TRBD2. J gave up 3 bases and V 3 bases, and 6 bases lay outside the gene matches. CDR1 and CDR2 from the germline V gene are SGHDN and FVKESK. The CDR3 totals 17 residues. CDR3 nucleotide sequence: TGTGCCAGCAGCCAGGGAAGACTAGCGGGACACACCGGGGAGCTGTTTTTT. This translates into CASSQGRLAGHTGELFF.

This clonotype was picked up a small number of times. The chain carries TRBV12-3 or TRBV12-4 and TRBJ2-2; TRBD2 is a possible D gene (6 bases). This CDR3 has 13 amino acids. V was pared by 3 bases and J by 6 bases, with 8 bases between. The CDR3 nucleotides read TGTGCCAGCAGTTTTGGGGAGGCCGGGGAGCTGTTTTTT. Translated, it gives CASSFGEAGELFF.

In its sample, this clonotype was seen many times. This chain uses TRBV10-2 with TRBJ2-7; D unclear. The CDR3 is made up of 16 amino acids. Germline assignment: CDR1 WSHSY and CDR2 SAAADI. Trimming cost V 0 bases and J 0 bases, with 12 bases left between them. The CDR3 DNA reads TGCGCCAGCAGTGAGTCGTCCCCGAGGAGCTCCTACGAGCAGTACTTC. Its protein product is CASSESSPRSSYEQYF.

This clonotype was counted only a few times. The CDR3 coding sequence is TGCGCCAGCAGCCAAGATAAGGCAGGGTGGGGAGAGCAGTACTTC. Translation: CASSQDKAGWGEQYF. The chain carries TRBV4-3 and TRBJ2-7; D is possibly TRBD1 (5 bases). The V gene lost 0 bases and the J gene lost 7 bases, with 16 bases spanning the gap. The CDR3 consists of 15 residues. Germline CDR1 LGHNA, CDR2 YSLEER.

The CDR3, as DNA: TGTGCCAGCAGCCCAGGGTTTCGCGAGCAGTACTTC. It is translated as CASSPGFREQYF. The V call is TRBV5-6, the J call TRBJ2-7; possibly TRBD1 for D (5 bases). V gave up 4 bases and J gave up 6 bases, with 11 bases separating them. The length of the CDR3 is 12 residues. Germline values: CDR1 SGHDT, CDR2 YYEEEE.

This clonotype was picked up many times. The chain links TRBV7-9 to TRBJ2-1, with a weak D call TRBD1 (5 bases). The V gene's germline CDR1 is SEHNR and CDR2 FQNEAQ (reference sequence). The CDR3 contains 17 residues. Trimming took off 4 bases at V and 4 bases at J, with 20 bases between the two ends. DNA for the CDR3: TGTGCCAGCAGCTACCTACCGGGCAGGGAAGTATACAATGAGCAGTTCTTC. This encodes CASSYLPGREVYNEQFF.

This clonotype has only a few counts. The chain joins TRBV11-2 to TRBJ1-5; D not certain. The CDR3 length is 15 residues. V was clipped by 1 base and J by 1 base, with 8 bases between them. The germline CDR1 and CDR2 sequences are SGHAT and FQNNGV. CDR3 DNA: TGTGCCAGCAGCTTAGGGTCGGGGAGCAATCAGCCCCAGCATTTT. As protein: CASSLGSGSNQPQHF.

This clonotype was seen a few times. The chain couples TRBV20-1 to TRBJ2-7; 10 bases are a match to TRBD1. CDR1 is DFQATT and CDR2 is SNEGSKA in the germline V gene (reference sequence). This CDR3 region has 14 residues. V was clipped by 5 bases and J by 2 bases; unmatched bases: 6. CDR3: CSASPGQGTYEQYF. The CDR3 DNA reads TGCAGTGCTTCGCCGGGACAGGGGACCTACGAGCAGTACTTC.

The table lists this clonotype with many counts. The chain uses TRBV29-1 and TRBJ2-7, with TRBD1 identical over 9 bases. Germline V lookup: CDR1 SQVTM, CDR2 ANQGSEA. This CDR3 region has 14 residues. Losses at the gene ends were 4 bases for V and 2 bases for J; bases not matched to a gene: 6. Here the CDR3 DNA reads TGCAGCGTTGTAACAGGGGGCGCCCCCTACGAGCAGTACTTC. Translating it yields CSVVTGGAPYEQYF.

V and J are TRBV28 and TRBJ1-2; weak D call: TRBD1 (6 bases). The CDR3 has 14 residues. Trimming removed 2 bases at V and 5 bases at J, with 12 bases between. Germline CDR1 MDHEN, CDR2 SYDVKM. The CDR3 spells CASSLMGGRYGYTF. DNA of the CDR3: TGTGCCAGCAGTTTAATGGGGGGCCGGTATGGCTACACCTTC.

J is TRBJ2-1 and V is TRBV7-9, with a weak D call TRBD2 (6 bases). Looked up from germline, CDR1 is SEHNR and CDR2 is FQNEAQ (reference sequence). V was clipped by 7 bases and J by 3 bases, with 10 bases between them. The CDR3 contains 13 residues. The CDR3 spells CASTPTSYNEQFF. CDR3 sequence (DNA): TGTGCCAGCACCCCGACTAGCTACAATGAGCAGTTCTTC.

The V gene is TRBV6-1, the J gene TRBJ2-1; 7 positions match TRBD1. From germline, CDR1 is MNHNS and CDR2 SASEGT. The CDR3 consists of 16 residues. J was trimmed by 0 bases and V by 5 bases; bases with no gene match: 7. CDR3 amino acids: CASSRDRYSSYNEQFF. In DNA form, the CDR3 reads TGTGCCAGCAGTAGGGACAGATACAGCTCCTACAATGAGCAGTTCTTC.

This clonotype came up a few times. A junction boundary mismatches the germline segment, possibly from a read error. This chain joins TRBV7-7 and TRBJ2-1; TRBD2 agrees at 14 bases. Germline V CDR1 and CDR2: SSHAT, FNYEAQ (reference sequence). CDR3 length: 16 residues. The CDR3 bases are TGTGCTAGCAGCCCGAGACTAGCGGGAGGGGTGGATGAGCAGTTCTTC. This translates into CASSPRLAGGVDEQFF.